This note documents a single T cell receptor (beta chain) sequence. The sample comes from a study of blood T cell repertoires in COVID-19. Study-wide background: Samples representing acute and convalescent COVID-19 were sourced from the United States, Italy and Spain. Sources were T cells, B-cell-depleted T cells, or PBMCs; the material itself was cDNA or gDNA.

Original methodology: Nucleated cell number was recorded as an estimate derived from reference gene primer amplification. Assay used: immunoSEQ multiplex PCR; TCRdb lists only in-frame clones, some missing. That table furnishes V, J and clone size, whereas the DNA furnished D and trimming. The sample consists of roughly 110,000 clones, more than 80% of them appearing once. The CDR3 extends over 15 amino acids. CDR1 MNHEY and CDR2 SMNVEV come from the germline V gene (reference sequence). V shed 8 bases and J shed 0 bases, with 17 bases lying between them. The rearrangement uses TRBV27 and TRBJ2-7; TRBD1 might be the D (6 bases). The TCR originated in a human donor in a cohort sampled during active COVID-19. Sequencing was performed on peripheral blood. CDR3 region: CASSNFRGGSYEQYF. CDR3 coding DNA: TGTGCCAGCTCCAACTTCCGAGGGGGCTCCTACGAGCAGTACTTC.